This section outlines one T cell receptor (beta chain) sequence together with its context. Its specificity is not known. V lost 8 bases, J lost 0 bases, and 14 bases lay in between. This CDR3 comprises 14 residues. CDR1 and CDR2 from the germline V gene are MDHEN and SYDVKM. The data stem from a study of shared clonotypes between healthy human individuals. Findings of the study overall: Blood alone was sampled, and tissue repertoires likely differ.

This table comes from immunoSEQ multiplex PCR, and its TCRdb copy is limited to in-frame clones, with some not included. In the table there are 850,000 to 1,200,000 clones, about 77% of which are singletons. The receptor's source is a man aged 18 to 35 in good health. The sample comprised memory CD4+ T cells sorted from blood. Subset here: CD45RA-negative fraction. This chain connects TRBV28 to TRBJ2-7; D unresolved. CDR3 nucleotide sequence: TGTGCCAGCCAATATACTCGCCTCTCCTACGAGCAGTACTTC. Protein: CASQYTRLSYEQYF. The whole variable domain, filled in from reference TRBV28 and TRBJ2-7, reads DVKVTQSSRYLVKRTGEKVFLECVQDMDHENMFWYRQDPGLGLRLIYFSYDVKMKEKGDIPEGYSVSREKKERFSLILESASTNQTSMYLCASQYTRLSYEQYFGPGTRLTVT.